This T cell receptor (beta chain) is from a study of shared clonotypes between healthy human individuals. Whole-study findings and limits: Naive subsets, compared against memory subsets, generally had larger estimated richness values. Non-shared clonotypes were found to have lower generation probabilities than the clonotypes that were shared by all four of the sorted-subset donors.

The CDR3 runs to 15 residues. Per the germline V gene, CDR1 is SGHRS and CDR2 is YFSETQ. Trimming stripped 0 bases from V and 3 bases from J, with 10 bases between. With respect to this clone: Its antigen is unknown.

Measured with immunoSEQ multiplex PCR; TCRdb has only the in-frame clones, and not every one. The data hold 2 million to 2.5 million clones, with under 95% observed a single time. This chain uses TRBV5-1 with TRBJ1-5, with no clear D. The receptor was isolated from a man aged 18 to 30 in good health. Some clones in this sample may be carry-over from other donors' samples. The sequenced sample was naive CD4+ T cells from PBMCs. Subset reported: CD45RA+ positively selected. The chain's CDR3 is CASSLEYGSNQPQHF. As DNA, the CDR3 is TGCGCCAGCAGCTTGGAGTACGGATCCAATCAGCCCCAGCATTTT.